One and the same sample provided the 2 T cell receptor beta chains below, sequenced in a study of PD-1 blockade in classical Hodgkin lymphoma. Measured with immunoSEQ multiplex PCR; TCRdb has only the in-frame clones, and not every one. The data show roughly 100,000 clones, approximately 78% seen once. Time point in this sample: cycle 4 day 1 (C4D1), after 5 to 7 weeks of nivolumab. Each of the patients experienced relapse following autologous stem cell transplantation, and their brentuximab vedotin exposure differed. This material consisted of peripheral blood mononuclear cells (PBMCs), taken before the fourth cycle of nivolumab. Receptors were obtained from a human donor with classical Hodgkin lymphoma.

This clone was recorded only once. The chain combines TRBV7-3 with TRBJ2-3; weak D call: TRBD2 (5 bases). The CDR3 has 14 residues. V lost 4 bases and J lost 0, with 8 bases in between. The germline gives CDR1 SGHTA, CDR2 FQGTGA. The chain's CDR3 is CASSSSTSTDTQYF. The CDR3 nucleotides are TGTGCCAGCAGCTCTAGCACTAGCACAGATACGCAGTATTTT.

In nucleotides, the CDR3 is TGTGCCAGCAGCTTAGGGGGCGTAGGGGGCAGTTCGAAGGATACGCAGTATTTT. Protein sequence: CASSLGGVGGSSKDTQYF. V usage is TRBV7-2 and J usage is TRBJ2-3, with 7 bases aligning to TRBD1. The CDR3 contains 18 residues. V shed 1 base and J 6 bases; nucleotides not matched to a gene: 16. The germline CDR1 and CDR2 sequences are SGHTA and FQGNSA.